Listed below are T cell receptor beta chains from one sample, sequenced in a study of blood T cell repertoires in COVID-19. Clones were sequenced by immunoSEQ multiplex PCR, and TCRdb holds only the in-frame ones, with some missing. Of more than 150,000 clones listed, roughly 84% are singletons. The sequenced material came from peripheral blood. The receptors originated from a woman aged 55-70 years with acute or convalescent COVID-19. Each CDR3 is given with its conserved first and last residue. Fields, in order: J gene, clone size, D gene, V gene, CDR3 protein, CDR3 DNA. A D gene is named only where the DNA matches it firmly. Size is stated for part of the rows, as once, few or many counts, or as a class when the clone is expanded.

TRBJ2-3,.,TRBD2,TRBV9,CASSEPPGERGGHADTQYF,TGTGCCAGCAGCGAGCCTCCGGGGGAGCGGGGGGGCCACGCAGATACGCAGTATTTT
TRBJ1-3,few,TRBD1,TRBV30,CAWRRTGSISGNTIYF,TGTGCCTGGAGGCGGACAGGGTCCATCTCTGGAAACACCATATATTTT
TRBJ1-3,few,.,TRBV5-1,CASSLATGSGNTIYF,TGCGCCAGCAGCTTGGCGACGGGATCTGGAAACACCATATATTTT
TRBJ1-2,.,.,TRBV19,CASSIDLTAQPHGYTF,TGTGCCAGTAGTATAGATCTGACAGCTCAACCACATGGCTACACCTTC
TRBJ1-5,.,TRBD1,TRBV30,CAWGGSDGTGGLLRPQHF,TGTGCCTGGGGGGGGTCGGACGGGACAGGGGGCCTCCTTAGGCCCCAGCATTTT
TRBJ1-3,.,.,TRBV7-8,CASSRDRISGNTIYF,TGTGCCAGCAGCCGAGACAGGATCTCTGGAAACACCATATATTTT
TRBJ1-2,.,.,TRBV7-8,CASSPGYYGYTF,TGTGCCAGCAGTCCCGGGTACTATGGCTACACCTTC
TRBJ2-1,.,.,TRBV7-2,CASSSFAGTFYNEQFF,TGTGCCAGCAGCTCCTTCGCCGGGACTTTCTACAATGAGCAGTTCTTC
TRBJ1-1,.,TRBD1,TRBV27,CASSYRRGTNSNTEAFF,TGTGCCAGCAGTTACCGCAGGGGGACAAACTCGAACACTGAAGCTTTCTTT
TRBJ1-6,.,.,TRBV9,CASGSSYNSPLHF,TGTGCCAGTGGGAGCTCCTATAATTCACCCCTCCACTTT
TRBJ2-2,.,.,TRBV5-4,CASSLGLANTGELFF,TGTGCCAGCAGCTTGGGGCTAGCGAACACCGGGGAGCTGTTTTTT
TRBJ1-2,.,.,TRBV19,CASSIKWRKGANYGYTF,TGTGCCAGTAGTATCAAATGGCGCAAAGGAGCTAACTATGGCTACACCTTC
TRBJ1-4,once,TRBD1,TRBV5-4,CASSKQGAGEKLFF,TGTGCCAGCAGTAAACAGGGGGCGGGTGAAAAACTGTTTTTT
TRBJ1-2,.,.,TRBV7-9,CASSPSGGSSGYTF,TGTGCCAGCAGCCCCTCGGGAGGTTCTTCTGGCTACACCTTC
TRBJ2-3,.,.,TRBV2,CASEYGGTDTQYF,TGTGCCAGCGAGTACGGGGGCACAGATACGCAGTATTTT
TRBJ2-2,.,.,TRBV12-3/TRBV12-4,CASYVGAGELFF,TGTGCCAGCTACGTAGGGGCCGGGGAGCTGTTTTTT
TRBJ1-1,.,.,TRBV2,CASSPLSGPNTEAFF,TGTGCCAGCAGTCCCTTATCAGGGCCCAACACTGAAGCTTTCTTT
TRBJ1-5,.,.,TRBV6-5,CASSYSRFSNQPQHF,TGTGCCAGCAGTTACTCCCGTTTTAGCAATCAGCCCCAGCATTTT
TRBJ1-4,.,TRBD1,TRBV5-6,CASSFRQGTQKLFF,TGTGCCAGCAGCTTCCGACAGGGCACGCAGAAACTGTTTTTT
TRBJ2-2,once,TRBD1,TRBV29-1,CSVKDRSNTGELFF,TGCAGCGTTAAGGACAGGTCGAACACCGGGGAGCTGTTTTTT
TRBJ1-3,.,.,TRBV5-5,CASNLPAGNTIYF,TGTGCCAGCAACCTCCCAGCTGGAAACACCATATATTTT
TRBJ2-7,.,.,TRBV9,CASSAMPTGYEQYF,TGTGCCAGCAGCGCCATGCCAACGGGGTACGAGCAGTACTTC
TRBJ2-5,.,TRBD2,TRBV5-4,CASSRAGGSETQYF,TGTGCCAGCAGCAGGGCGGGGGGATCGGAGACCCAGTACTTC
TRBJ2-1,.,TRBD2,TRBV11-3,CASSKAGGVYNEQFF,TGTGCCAGCAGCAAAGCGGGGGGGGTATACAATGAGCAGTTCTTC
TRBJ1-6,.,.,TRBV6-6,CASRAGQRNSPLHF,TGTGCCAGCAGGGCTGGACAGAGAAATTCACCCCTCCACTTT
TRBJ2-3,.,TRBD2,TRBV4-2,CASSVRGSSTDTQYF,TGTGCCAGCAGCGTGCGGGGGTCTAGCACAGATACGCAGTATTTT
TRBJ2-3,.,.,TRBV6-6,CASSPWTIPKGTDTQYF,TGTGCCAGCAGTCCTTGGACTATTCCTAAAGGCACAGATACGCAGTATTTT
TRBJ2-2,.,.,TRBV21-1,CASSKPGVNTGELFF,TGTGCCAGCAGCAAACCAGGTGTGAACACCGGGGAGCTGTTTTTT
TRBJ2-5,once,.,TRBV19,CASSGGGLETQYF,TGTGCCAGTAGTGGGGGGGGCCTAGAGACCCAGTACTTC
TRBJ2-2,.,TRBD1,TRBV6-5,CASKMGTGNTGELFF,TGTGCCAGCAAAATGGGGACAGGGAACACCGGGGAGCTGTTTTTT
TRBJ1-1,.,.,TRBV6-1,CASSESGTGSTEAFF,TGTGCCAGCAGTGAATCCGGAACAGGGAGCACTGAAGCTTTCTTT
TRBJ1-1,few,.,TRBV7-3,CASSSDSNTEAFF,TGTGCCAGCAGCTCAGACAGTAACACTGAAGCTTTCTTT
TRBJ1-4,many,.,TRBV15,CATSRDFRVTEKLFF,TGTGCCACCAGCAGAGATTTCAGGGTAACTGAAAAACTGTTTTTT
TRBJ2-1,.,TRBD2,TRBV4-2,CASSPRPGTSGGGTSYNEQFF,TGTGCCAGCAGCCCCCGCCCGGGGACTAGCGGGGGGGGGACTTCCTACAATGAGCAGTTCTTC
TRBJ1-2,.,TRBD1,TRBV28,CASSPRQGLGYTF,TGTGCCAGCAGTCCACGACAGGGGCTGGGCTACACCTTC
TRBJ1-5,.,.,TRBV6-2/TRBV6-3,CASSYPQGFQPQHF,TGTGCCAGCAGTTACCCACAGGGATTTCAGCCCCAGCATTTT
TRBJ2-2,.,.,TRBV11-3,CASSSNTGELFF,TGTGCCAGCAGCTCTAACACCGGGGAGCTGTTTTTT
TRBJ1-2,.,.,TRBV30,CAWSPAGNYGYTF,TGTGCCTGGAGTCCGGCGGGGAACTATGGCTACACCTTC
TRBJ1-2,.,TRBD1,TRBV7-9,CASSLAGTGSGYTF,TGTGCCAGCAGCTTAGCCGGGACAGGGAGCGGCTACACCTTC
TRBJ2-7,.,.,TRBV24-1,CATSDFRGNEQYF,TGTGCCACCAGTGATTTCAGGGGCAACGAGCAGTACTTC
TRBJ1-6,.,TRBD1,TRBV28,CASSFWTGTISPLHF,TGTGCCAGCAGTTTTTGGACAGGGACTATTTCACCCCTCCACTTT
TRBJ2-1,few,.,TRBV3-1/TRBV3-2,CASSQDSGANSYNEQFF,TGTGCCAGCAGCCAAGATTCAGGGGCCAACTCCTACAATGAGCAGTTCTTC